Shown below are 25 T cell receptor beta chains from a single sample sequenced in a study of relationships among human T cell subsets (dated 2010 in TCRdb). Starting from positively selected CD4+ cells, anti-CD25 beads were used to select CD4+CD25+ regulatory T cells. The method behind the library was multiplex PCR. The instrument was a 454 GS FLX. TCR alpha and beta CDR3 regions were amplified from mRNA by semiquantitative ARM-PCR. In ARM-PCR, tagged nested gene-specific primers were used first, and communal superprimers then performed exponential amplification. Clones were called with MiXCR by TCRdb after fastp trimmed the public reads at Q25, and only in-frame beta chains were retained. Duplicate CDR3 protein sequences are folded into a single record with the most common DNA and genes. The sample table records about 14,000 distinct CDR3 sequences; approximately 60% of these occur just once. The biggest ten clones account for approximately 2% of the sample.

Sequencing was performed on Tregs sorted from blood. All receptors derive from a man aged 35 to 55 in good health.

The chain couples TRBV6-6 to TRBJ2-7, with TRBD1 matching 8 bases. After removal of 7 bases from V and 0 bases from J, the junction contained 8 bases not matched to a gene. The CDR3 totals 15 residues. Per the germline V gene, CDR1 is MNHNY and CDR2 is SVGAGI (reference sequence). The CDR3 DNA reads TGTGCCAGCACCGAGAGGGACAGGAGCTCCTACGAGCAGTACTTC. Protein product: CASTERDRSSYEQYF.

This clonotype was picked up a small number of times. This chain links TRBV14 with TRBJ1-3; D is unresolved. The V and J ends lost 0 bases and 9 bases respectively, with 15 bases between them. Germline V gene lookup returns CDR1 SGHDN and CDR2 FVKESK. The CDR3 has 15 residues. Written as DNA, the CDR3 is TGTGCCAGCAGCCAAGAATACTCATCCGGCGGCACCATATATTTT. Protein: CASSQEYSSGGTIYF.

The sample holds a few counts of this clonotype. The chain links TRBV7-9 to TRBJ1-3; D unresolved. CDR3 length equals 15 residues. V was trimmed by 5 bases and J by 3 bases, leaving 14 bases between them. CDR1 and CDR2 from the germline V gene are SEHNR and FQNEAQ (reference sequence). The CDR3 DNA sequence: TGTGCCAGCAGCCCGCCCCCCAGACTTGGAAACACCATATATTTT. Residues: CASSPPPRLGNTIYF. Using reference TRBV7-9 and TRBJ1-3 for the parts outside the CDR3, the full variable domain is DTGVSQNPRHKITKRGQNVTFRCDPISEHNRLYWYRQTLGQGPEFLTYFQNEAQLEKSRLLSDRFSAERPKGSFSTLEIQRTEQGDSAMYLCASSPPPRLGNTIYFGEGSWLTVV.

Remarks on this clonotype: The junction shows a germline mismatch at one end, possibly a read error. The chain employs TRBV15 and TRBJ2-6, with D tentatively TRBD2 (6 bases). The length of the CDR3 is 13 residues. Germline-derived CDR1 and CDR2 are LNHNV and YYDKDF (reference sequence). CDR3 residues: CATTGVGANVLTF. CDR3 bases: TGTGCTACCACGGGGGTCGGGGCCAACGTCCTGACTTTC.

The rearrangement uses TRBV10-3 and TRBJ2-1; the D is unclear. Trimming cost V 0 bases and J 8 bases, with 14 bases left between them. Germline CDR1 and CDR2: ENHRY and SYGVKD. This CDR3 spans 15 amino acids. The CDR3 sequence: CAISESDDGSYEQFF. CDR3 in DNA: TGTGCCATCAGTGAGTCGGACGACGGGTCCTATGAGCAGTTCTTC.

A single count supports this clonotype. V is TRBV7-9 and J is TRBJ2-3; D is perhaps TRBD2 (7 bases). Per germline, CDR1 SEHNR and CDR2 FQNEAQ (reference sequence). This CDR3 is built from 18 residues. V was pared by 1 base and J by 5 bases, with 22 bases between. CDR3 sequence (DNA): TGTGCCAGCAGCTTAGGGCCCGGGTTGGCGGGGGCGGGAGATACGCAGTATTTT. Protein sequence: CASSLGPGLAGAGDTQYF.

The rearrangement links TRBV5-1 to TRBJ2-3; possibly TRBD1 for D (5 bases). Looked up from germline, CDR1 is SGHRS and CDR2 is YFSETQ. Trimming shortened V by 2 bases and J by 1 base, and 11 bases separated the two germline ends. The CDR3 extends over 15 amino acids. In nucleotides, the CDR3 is TGCGCCAGCAGCTTTTATGGCAGGGGCACAGATACGCAGTATTTT. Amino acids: CASSFYGRGTDTQYF.

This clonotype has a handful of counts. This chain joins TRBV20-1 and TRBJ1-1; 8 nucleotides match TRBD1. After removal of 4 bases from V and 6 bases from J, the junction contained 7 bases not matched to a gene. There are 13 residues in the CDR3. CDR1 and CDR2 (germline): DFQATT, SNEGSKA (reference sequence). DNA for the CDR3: TGCAGTGCTAACAAGGACAGGGTCCCTGAAGCTTTCTTT. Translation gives CSANKDRVPEAFF.

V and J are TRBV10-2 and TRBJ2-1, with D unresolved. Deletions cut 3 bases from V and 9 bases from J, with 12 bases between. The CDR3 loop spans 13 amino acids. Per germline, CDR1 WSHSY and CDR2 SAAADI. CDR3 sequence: CASSENTPGEQFF. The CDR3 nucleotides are TGCGCCAGCAGTGAAAATACCCCGGGTGAGCAGTTCTTC.

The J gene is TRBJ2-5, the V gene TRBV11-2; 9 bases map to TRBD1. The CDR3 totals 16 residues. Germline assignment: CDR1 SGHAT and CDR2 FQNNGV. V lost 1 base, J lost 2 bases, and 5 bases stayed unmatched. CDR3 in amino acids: CASSLGDRVLQETQYF. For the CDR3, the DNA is TGTGCCAGCAGCTTAGGGGACAGGGTACTTCAAGAGACCCAGTACTTC.

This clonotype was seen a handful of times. The CDR3, as DNA: TGCGCCAGCAGCCCCGGGACAGTACTTCAGGGGAGGCATGGCTACACCTTC. Translating it yields CASSPGTVLQGRHGYTF. The chain has TRBV4-1 and TRBJ1-2, with TRBD1 identical over 7 bases. J gave up 6 bases and V 4 bases, and 17 bases lay outside the gene matches. CDR3 size: 17 residues. Germline V gene sequence: CDR1 MGHRA, CDR2 YSYEKL.

The CDR3 protein is CASSGAGEETQYF. The CDR3 DNA reads as TGTGCCAGCTCGGGAGCGGGAGAAGAGACCCAGTACTTC. The rearrangement links TRBV2 to TRBJ2-5, with 8 bases fitting TRBD2. From germline, CDR1 is SNHLY and CDR2 FYNNEI. This CDR3 has 13 residues. J was trimmed by 3 bases and V by 8 bases; bases with no gene match: 5. Full variable domain (remainder filled in from reference TRBV2 and TRBJ2-5): EPEVTQTPSHQVTQMGQEVILRCVPISNHLYFYWYRQILGQKVEFLVSFYNNEISEKSEIFDDQFSVERPDGSNFTLKIRSTKLEDSAMYFCASSGAGEETQYFGPGTRLLVL.

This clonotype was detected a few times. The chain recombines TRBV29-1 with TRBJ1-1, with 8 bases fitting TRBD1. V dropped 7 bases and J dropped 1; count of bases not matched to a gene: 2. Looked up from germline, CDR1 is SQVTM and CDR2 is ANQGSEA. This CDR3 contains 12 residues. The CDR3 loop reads CSAGQANTEAFF. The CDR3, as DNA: TGCAGCGCGGGACAGGCGAACACTGAAGCTTTCTTT.

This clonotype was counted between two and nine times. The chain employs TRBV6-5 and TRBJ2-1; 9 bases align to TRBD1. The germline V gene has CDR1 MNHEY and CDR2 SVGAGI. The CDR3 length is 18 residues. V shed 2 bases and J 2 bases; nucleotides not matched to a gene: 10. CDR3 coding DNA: TGTGCCAGCAGTTACCGTCCCGGGACAGGGAAACCCTACAATGAGCAGTTCTTC. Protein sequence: CASSYRPGTGKPYNEQFF.

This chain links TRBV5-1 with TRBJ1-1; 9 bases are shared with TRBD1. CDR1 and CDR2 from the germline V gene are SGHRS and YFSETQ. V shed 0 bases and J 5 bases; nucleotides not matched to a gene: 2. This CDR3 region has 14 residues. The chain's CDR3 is CASSLDRGRTEAFF. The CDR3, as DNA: TGCGCCAGCAGCTTGGACAGGGGGCGGACTGAAGCTTTCTTT. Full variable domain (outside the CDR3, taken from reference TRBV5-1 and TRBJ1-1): KAGVTQTPRYLIKTRGQQVTLSCSPISGHRSVSWYQQTPGQGLQFLFEYFSETQRNKGNFPGRFSGRQFSNSRSEMNVSTLELGDSALYLCASSLDRGRTEAFFGQGTRLTVV.

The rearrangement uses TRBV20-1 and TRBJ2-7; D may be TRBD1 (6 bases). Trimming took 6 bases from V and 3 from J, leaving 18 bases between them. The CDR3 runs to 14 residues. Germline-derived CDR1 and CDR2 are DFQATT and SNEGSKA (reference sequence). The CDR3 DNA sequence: TGCAGTGCCCCCGGCGCGGCAGGGGACTACGAGCAGTACTTC. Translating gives CSAPGAAGDYEQYF.

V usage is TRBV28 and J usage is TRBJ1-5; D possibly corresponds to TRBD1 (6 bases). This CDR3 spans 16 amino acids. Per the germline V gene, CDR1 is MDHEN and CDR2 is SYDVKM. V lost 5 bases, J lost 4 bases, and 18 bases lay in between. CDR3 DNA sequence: TGTGCCAGCAGTACGCCGGGACAAAGATCGAATCAGCCCCAGCATTTT. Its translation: CASSTPGQRSNQPQHF.

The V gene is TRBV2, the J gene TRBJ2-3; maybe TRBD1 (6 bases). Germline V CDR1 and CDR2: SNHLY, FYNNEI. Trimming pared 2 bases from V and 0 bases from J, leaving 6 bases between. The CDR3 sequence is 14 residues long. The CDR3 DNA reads TGTGCCAGCAGTGAACAGGGGAGCACAGATACGCAGTATTTT. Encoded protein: CASSEQGSTDTQYF.

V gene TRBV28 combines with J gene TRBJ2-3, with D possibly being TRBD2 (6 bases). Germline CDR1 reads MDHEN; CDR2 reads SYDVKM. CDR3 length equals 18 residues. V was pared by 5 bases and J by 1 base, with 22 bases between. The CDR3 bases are TGTGCCAGCAGTGGGCGACAGCGGGCCTCACGAGGCACAGATACGCAGTATTTT. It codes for CASSGRQRASRGTDTQYF.

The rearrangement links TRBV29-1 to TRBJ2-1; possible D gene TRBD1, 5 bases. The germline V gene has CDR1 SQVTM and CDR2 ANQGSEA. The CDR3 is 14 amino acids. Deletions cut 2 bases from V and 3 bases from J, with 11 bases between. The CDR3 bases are TGCAGCGTTGAACCCAGGGTCCTCTACAATGAGCAGTTCTTC. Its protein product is CSVEPRVLYNEQFF.

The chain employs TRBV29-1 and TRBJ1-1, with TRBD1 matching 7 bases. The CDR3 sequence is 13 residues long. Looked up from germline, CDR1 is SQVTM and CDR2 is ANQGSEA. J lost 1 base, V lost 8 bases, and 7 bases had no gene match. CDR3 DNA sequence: TGCAGCTCGACAGGGATTGGGAACACTGAAGCTTTCTTT. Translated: CSSTGIGNTEAFF.

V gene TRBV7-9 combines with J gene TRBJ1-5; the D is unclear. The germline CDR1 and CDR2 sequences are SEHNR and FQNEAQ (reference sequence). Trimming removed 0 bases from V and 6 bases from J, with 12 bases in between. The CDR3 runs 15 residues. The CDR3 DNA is TGTGCCAGCAGCTTAGCCGGCTCTGGGAGTCAGCCCCAGCATTTT. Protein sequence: CASSLAGSGSQPQHF.

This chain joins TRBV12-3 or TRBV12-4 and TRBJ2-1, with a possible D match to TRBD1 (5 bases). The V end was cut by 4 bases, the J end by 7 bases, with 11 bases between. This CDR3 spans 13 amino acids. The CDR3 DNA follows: TGTGCCAGCAGTTCTGAATCAGGGAATGAGCAGTTCTTC. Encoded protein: CASSSESGNEQFF.

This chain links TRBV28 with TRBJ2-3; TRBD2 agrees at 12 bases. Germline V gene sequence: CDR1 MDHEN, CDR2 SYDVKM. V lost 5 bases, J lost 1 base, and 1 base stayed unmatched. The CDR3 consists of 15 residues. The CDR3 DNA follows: TGTGCCAGCAGTCGACTAGCGGGGGGCACAGATACGCAGTATTTT. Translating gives CASSRLAGGTDTQYF.

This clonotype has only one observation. DNA of the CDR3: TGTGCCAGCAGCTTCCGCCTAGCGGGGACGAGCACAGATACGCAGTATTTT. Protein sequence: CASSFRLAGTSTDTQYF. The chain links TRBV5-6 to TRBJ2-3; 9 nucleotides match TRBD2. CDR1 is SGHDT and CDR2 is YYEEEE in the germline V gene. Germline trimming cut 2 bases from V and 0 bases from J; bases unmatched to any gene: 7. This CDR3 contains 17 residues.